Described below is a single TCR beta chain sequence and its context. The record originates from a study of blood T cell repertoires in COVID-19. Participant reports of clinical history set cohort assignment. A case of COVID-19 had been met by exposed participants within 2 weeks before study entry. Study processing details: Reference gene primer amplification in the assay estimated nucleated cell counts. Sequencing used immunoSEQ multiplex PCR; TCRdb keeps in-frame clones, though not all of them. From that table come the V and J calls and clone size; the DNA was used to work out D and trimming. The sample includes some 200,000 clones, roughly 85% of them seen just once. Material: PBMCs or T cells enriched from blood (not recorded which). This clonotype was sampled from a woman aged 45-59 years who had been exposed to COVID-19.

The CDR3 DNA follows: TGTGCCAGCAGCTTAGGCAATGGGGGACTCGCTTTCTTT. Its protein product is CASSLGNGGLAFF. This sequence joins TRBV7-9 and TRBJ1-1, with D perhaps matching TRBD1 (5 bases). V lost 1 base to trimming and J lost 11 bases, with 14 bases between them. The CDR3 covers 13 residues. CDR1 is SEHNR, CDR2 FQNEAQ, per germline (reference sequence).